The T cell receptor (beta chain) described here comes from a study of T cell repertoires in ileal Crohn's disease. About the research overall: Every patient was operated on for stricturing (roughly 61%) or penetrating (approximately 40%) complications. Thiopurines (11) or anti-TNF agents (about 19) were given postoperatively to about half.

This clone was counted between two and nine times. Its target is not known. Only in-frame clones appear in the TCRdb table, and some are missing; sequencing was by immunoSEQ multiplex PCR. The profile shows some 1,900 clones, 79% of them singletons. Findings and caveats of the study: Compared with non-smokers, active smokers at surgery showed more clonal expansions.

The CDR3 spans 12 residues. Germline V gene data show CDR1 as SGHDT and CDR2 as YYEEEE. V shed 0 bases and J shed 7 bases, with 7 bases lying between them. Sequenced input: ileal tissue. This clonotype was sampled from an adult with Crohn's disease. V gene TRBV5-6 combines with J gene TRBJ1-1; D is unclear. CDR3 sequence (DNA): TGTGCCAGCAGCTTGGAAGCGGATGAAGCTTTCTTT. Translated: CASSLEADEAFF.